One sample yielded the 12 T cell receptor beta chains listed below, sequenced in a study of OX40 agonist ivuxolimab in advanced cancers. The table came from immunoSEQ multiplex PCR; TCRdb's copy has only in-frame clones and leaves some out. The sample carries approximately 20,000 clones, about four fifths recorded once. This specimen consisted of CD4+ or CD8+ T cells sorted from blood, obtained in a trial of the OX40 agonist ivuxolimab. The receptors stem from an adult with an advanced solid tumor such as melanoma, head and neck, liver or kidney cancer.

V usage is TRBV15 and J usage is TRBJ2-1; TRBD2 agrees at 8 bases. J lost 8 bases, V lost 1 base, and 10 bases had no gene match. This CDR3 region has 16 residues. In germline, CDR1 is LNHNV, CDR2 YYDKDF (reference sequence). DNA for the CDR3: TGTGCCACCAGCAGAGTCCCAGCGGGAGAGGGGGATGAGCAGTTCTTC. Translated: CATSRVPAGEGDEQFF.

The J gene is TRBJ1-2, the V gene TRBV4-1; 7 bases are shared with TRBD1. Looked up from germline, CDR1 is MGHRA and CDR2 is YSYEKL. Unmatched junction bases numbered 6, after V lost 3 bases and J lost 2 bases. The length of the CDR3 is 15 residues. The CDR3 is CASSQRAGGNYGYTF. The CDR3 bases are TGCGCCAGCAGCCAGAGGGCAGGGGGAAACTATGGCTACACCTTC.

The genes are TRBV28 and TRBJ2-5; D is perhaps TRBD1 or TRBD2 (5 bases each). V gave up 3 bases and J gave up 4 bases, with 12 bases separating them. The CDR3 is 14 residues long. Germline V gene data show CDR1 as MDHEN and CDR2 as SYDVKM. CDR3 sequence: CASSFKSGGETQYF. CDR3 bases: TGTGCCAGCAGTTTTAAGTCTGGGGGAGAGACCCAGTACTTC.

This chain joins TRBV28 and TRBJ2-7; tentatively, D is TRBD1 (6 bases). Trimming took 10 bases from V and 3 from J, leaving 16 bases between them. The CDR3 spans 13 residues. Per the germline V gene, CDR1 is MDHEN and CDR2 is SYDVKM. The CDR3 loop is CATYRDTNYEQYF. The CDR3 coding sequence is TGTGCCACTTACCGGGACACAAACTACGAGCAGTACTTC.

The rearrangement joins TRBV10-3 to TRBJ2-1; a weak D match, TRBD1 (5 bases). Between the trimmed V and J ends, which lost 8 bases and 7 bases, there was a span of 15 bases. The length of the CDR3 is 13 residues. Germline loops: CDR1 ENHRY, CDR2 SYGVKD. CDR3 in DNA: TGTGCCATCTTGTCCGGACAAGAGAATGAGCAGTTCTTC. Translating it yields CAILSGQENEQFF.

This clone has only a few counts. The CDR3 coding sequence is TGTGCCAGCAGCTTAGGTCACGCGGGGACGGACATTCAGTACTTC. Translation: CASSLGHAGTDIQYF. The V and J genes are TRBV7-9 and TRBJ2-4, with a tentative D call TRBD2 (6 bases). This CDR3 is built from 15 residues. Germline V gene sequence: CDR1 SEHNR, CDR2 FQNEAQ (reference sequence). V lost 1 base and J lost 8, with 15 bases in between.

This clone was recorded a few times. This chain connects TRBV6-4 to TRBJ2-1; D is unresolved. The V and J ends lost 0 bases and 7 bases respectively, with 7 bases between them. CDR3 length: 13 amino acids. CDR1 is MRHNA and CDR2 is SNTAGT in the germline V gene. The DNA for the CDR3 is TGTGCCAGCAGTGACTCGAGTCAGAATGAGCAGTTCTTC. It specifies CASSDSSQNEQFF.

The V and J genes are TRBV6-6 and TRBJ2-5; TRBD2 matches 13 bases. J was trimmed by 4 bases and V by 8 bases; bases with no gene match: 4. The CDR3 is made up of 14 amino acids. CDR1 and CDR2 from the germline V gene are MNHNY and SVGAGI (reference sequence). The chain's CDR3 is CASGGLAGVETQYF. The CDR3 nucleotides are TGTGCCAGCGGAGGACTAGCGGGAGTAGAGACCCAGTACTTC.

This clone has more than one count but fewer than ten. The chain couples TRBV7-2 to TRBJ2-3; maybe TRBD1 (5 bases). Germline V lookup: CDR1 SGHTA, CDR2 FQGNSA. The CDR3 loop spans 16 amino acids. Trimming shortened V by 5 bases and J by 4 bases, and 19 bases separated the two germline ends. CDR3 in DNA: TGTGCCAGCAGCCACACTACGGCCTGGGGCCCAGATACGCAGTATTTT. Translated, it gives CASSHTTAWGPDTQYF.

In this sample, this clone turned up once. The rearrangement uses TRBV2 and TRBJ1-1; D unresolved. Trimming pared 7 bases from V and 4 bases from J, leaving 7 bases between. The germline CDR1 and CDR2 sequences are SNHLY and FYNNEI. This CDR3 contains 11 residues. The DNA of the CDR3 is TGTGCCAGCATTAAGGGCACTGAAGCTTTCTTT. Encoded protein: CASIKGTEAFF.

This sequence joins TRBV19 and TRBJ2-2; either TRBD1 or TRBD2 may fit D (5 bases each). V lost 0 bases, J lost 7 bases, and 9 bases lay in between. Germline V gene data show CDR1 as LNHDA and CDR2 as SQIVND (reference sequence). This CDR3 has 14 residues. The CDR3 DNA reads TGTGCCAGTAGTATAGAGTCAGGGAGCGGGGAGCTGTTTTTT. Protein sequence: CASSIESGSGELFF.

V usage is TRBV4-1 and J usage is TRBJ2-7, with TRBD1 as a possible D gene (7 bases). CDR1 and CDR2 from the germline V gene are MGHRA and YSYEKL. This CDR3 comprises 16 residues. Trimming cost V 1 base and J 3 bases, with 16 bases left between them. In DNA form, the CDR3 reads TGCGCCAGCAGCCAAGGATCAGGGGGGACATACTACGAGCAGTACTTC. Translated: CASSQGSGGTYYEQYF.